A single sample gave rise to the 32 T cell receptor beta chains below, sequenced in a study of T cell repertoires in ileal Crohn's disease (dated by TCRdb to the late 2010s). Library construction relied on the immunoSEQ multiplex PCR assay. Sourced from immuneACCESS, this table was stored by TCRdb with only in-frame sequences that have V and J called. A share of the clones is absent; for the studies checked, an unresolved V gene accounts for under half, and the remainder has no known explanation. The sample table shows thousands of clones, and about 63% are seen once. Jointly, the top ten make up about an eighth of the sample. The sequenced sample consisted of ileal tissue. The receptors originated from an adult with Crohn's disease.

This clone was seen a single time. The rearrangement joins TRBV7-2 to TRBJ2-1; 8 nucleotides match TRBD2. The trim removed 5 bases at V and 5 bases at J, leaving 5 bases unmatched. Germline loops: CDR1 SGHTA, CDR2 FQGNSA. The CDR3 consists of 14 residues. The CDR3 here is CASSTGTRHNEQFF. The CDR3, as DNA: TGTGCCAGCAGCACCGGGACTAGGCACAATGAGCAGTTCTTC.

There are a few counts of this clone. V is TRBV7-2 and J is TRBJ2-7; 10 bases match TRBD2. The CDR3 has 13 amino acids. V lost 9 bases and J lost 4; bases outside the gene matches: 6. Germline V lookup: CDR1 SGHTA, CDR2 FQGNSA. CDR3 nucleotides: TGTGCCAGTAAAATTAGCGGGAGGTACGAGCAGTACTTC. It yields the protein CASKISGRYEQYF.

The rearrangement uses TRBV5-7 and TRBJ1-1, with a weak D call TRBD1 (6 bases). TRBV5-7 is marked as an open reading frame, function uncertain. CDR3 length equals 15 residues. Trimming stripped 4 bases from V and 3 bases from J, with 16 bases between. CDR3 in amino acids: CASSQPTGTHTEAFF. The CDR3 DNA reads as TGTGCCAGCAGCCAACCTACTGGGACACACACTGAAGCTTTCTTT.

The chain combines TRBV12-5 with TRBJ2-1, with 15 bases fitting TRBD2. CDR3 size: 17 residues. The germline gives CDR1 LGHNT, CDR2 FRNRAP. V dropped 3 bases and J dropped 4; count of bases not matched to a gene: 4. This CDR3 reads CASGFGTSGGSYNEQFF. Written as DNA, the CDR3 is TGTGCTAGTGGTTTCGGGACTAGCGGGGGGTCTTACAATGAGCAGTTCTTC.

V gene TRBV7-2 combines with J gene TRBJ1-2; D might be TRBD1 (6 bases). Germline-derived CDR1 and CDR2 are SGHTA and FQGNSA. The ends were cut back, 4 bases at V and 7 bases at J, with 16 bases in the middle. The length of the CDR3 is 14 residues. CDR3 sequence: CASSSTGTPIGYTF. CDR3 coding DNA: TGTGCCAGCAGCTCGACCGGGACACCGATTGGCTACACCTTC.

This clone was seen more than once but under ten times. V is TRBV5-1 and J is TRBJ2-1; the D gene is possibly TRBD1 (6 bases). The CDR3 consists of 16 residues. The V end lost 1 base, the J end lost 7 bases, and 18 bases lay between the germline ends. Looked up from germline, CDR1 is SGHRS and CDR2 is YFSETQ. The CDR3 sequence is CASSLFGLGTGNEQFF. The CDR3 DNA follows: TGCGCCAGCAGCTTGTTCGGGCTAGGCACAGGGAATGAGCAGTTCTTC.

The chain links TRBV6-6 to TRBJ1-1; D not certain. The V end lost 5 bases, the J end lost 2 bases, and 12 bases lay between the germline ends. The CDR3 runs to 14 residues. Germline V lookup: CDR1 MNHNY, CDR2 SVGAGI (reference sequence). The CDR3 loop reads CASSIERVNTEAFF. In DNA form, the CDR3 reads TGTGCCAGCAGTATCGAAAGAGTTAACACTGAAGCTTTCTTT.

CDR3 coding DNA: TGTGCCAGCAGCTTCATACTAGCGGGGCTCTCTGGGGCCAACGTCCTGACTTTC. Protein: CASSFILAGLSGANVLTF. V is TRBV5-6 and J is TRBJ2-6, with TRBD2 matching over 10 bases. This CDR3 has 18 amino acids. J was trimmed by 0 bases and V by 2 bases; bases with no gene match: 5. The germline V gene has CDR1 SGHDT and CDR2 YYEEEE.

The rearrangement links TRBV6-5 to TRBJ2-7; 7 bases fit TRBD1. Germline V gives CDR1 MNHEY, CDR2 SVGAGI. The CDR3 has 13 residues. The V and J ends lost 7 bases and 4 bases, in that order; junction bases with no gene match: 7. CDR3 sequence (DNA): TGTGCCAGCAAACCGGGACAGAGATACGAGCAGTACTTC. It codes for CASKPGQRYEQYF.

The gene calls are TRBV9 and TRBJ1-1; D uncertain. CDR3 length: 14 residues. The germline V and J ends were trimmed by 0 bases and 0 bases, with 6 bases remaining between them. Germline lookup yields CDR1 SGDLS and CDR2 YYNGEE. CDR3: CASSVGRLNTEAFF. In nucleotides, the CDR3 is TGTGCCAGCAGCGTAGGCCGGTTGAACACTGAAGCTTTCTTT. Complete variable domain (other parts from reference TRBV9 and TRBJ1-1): DSGVTQTPKHLITATGQRVTLRCSPRSGDLSVYWYQQSLDQGLQFLIQYYNGEERAKGNILERFSAQQFPDLHSELNLSSLELGDSALYFCASSVGRLNTEAFFGQGTRLTVV.

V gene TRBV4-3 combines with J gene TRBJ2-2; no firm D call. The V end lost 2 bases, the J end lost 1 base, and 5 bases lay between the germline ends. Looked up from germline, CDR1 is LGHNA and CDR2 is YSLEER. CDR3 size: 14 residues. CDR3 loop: CASSQTRNTGELFF. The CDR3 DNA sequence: TGCGCCAGCAGCCAAACGAGGAACACCGGGGAGCTGTTTTTT.

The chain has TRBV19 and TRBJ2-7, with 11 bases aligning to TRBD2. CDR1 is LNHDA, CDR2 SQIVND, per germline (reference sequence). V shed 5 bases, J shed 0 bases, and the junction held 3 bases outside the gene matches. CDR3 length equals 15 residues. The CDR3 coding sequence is TGTGCCAGTAGTCCCACTAGCGGGGGCTCCTACGAGCAGTACTTC. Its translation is CASSPTSGGSYEQYF.

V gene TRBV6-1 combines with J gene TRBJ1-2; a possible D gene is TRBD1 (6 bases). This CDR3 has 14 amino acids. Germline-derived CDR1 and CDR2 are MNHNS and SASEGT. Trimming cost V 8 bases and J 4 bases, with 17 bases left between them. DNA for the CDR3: TGTGCCAGCGGGCAGGGACAACCAGTCTATGGCTACACCTTC. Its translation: CASGQGQPVYGYTF.

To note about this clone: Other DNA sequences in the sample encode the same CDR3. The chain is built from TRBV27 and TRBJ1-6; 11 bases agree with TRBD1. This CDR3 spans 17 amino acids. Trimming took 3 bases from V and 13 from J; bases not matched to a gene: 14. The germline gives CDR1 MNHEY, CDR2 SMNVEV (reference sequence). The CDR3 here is CASSLVGTGGGRSPLHF. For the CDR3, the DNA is TGTGCCAGCAGTTTGGTCGGGACAGGGGGGGGTCGTTCCCCCCTCCACTTT.

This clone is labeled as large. CDR3 sequence: CASSQWRSYEQYF. CDR3 sequence (DNA): TGTGCCAGCAGCCAATGGCGGTCCTACGAGCAGTACTTC. The V gene is TRBV4-2, the J gene TRBJ2-7, with D unresolved. This CDR3 comprises 13 residues. Germline loops: CDR1 LGHNA, CDR2 YNFKEQ. V lost 2 bases to trimming and J lost 1 base, with 6 bases between them.

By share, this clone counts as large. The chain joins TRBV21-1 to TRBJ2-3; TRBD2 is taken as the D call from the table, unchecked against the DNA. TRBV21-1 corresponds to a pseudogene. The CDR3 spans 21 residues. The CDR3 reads CASSLTHYGGGAPRCTDTQYF. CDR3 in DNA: TGTGCCAGCAGCCTTACCCACTACGGCGGGGGGGCCCCGAGGTGCACAGATACGCAGTATTTT.

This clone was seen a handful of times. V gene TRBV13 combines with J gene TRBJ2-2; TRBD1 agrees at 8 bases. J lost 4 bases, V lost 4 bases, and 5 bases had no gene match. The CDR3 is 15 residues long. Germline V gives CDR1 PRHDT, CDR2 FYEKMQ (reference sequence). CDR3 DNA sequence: TGTGCCAGCAGCTCCAGGGGGCGGAGCACCGGGGAGCTGTTTTTT. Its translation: CASSSRGRSTGELFF.

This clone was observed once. The CDR3 region is CASSRRQAEAFF. In nucleotides, the CDR3 is TGTGCCAGCAGCCGACGACAGGCTGAAGCTTTCTTT. The V gene is TRBV7-9, the J gene TRBJ1-1; D might be TRBD1 (6 bases). The CDR3 length is 12 residues. Germline V CDR1 and CDR2: SEHNR, FQNEAQ (reference sequence). V was pared by 5 bases and J by 6 bases, with 10 bases between. Drawing the rest from reference TRBV7-9 and TRBJ1-1, the complete variable domain is DTGVSQNPRHKITKRGQNVTFRCDPISEHNRLYWYRQTLGQGPEFLTYFQNEAQLEKSRLLSDRFSAERPKGSFSTLEIQRTEQGDSAMYLCASSRRQAEAFFGQGTRLTVV.

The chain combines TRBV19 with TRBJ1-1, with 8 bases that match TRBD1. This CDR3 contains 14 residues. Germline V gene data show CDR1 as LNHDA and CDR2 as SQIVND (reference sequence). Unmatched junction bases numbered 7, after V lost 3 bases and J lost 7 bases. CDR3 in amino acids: CASSMDRARDEAFF. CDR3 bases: TGTGCCAGTAGTATGGACAGGGCTCGAGATGAAGCTTTCTTT.

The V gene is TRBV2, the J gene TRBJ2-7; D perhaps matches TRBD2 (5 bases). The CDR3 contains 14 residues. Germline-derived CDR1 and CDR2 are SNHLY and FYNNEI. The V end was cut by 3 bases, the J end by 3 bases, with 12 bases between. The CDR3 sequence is CASSESGTDYEQYF. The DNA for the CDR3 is TGTGCCAGCAGTGAGAGCGGAACTGACTACGAGCAGTACTTC. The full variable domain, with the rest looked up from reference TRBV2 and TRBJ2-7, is EPEVTQTPSHQVTQMGQEVILRCVPISNHLYFYWYRQILGQKVEFLVSFYNNEISEKSEIFDDQFSVERPDGSNFTLKIRSTKLEDSAMYFCASSESGTDYEQYFGPGTRLTVT.

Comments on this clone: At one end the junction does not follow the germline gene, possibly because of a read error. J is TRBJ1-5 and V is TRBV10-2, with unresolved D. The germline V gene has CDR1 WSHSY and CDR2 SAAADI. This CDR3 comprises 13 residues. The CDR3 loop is CASTDYSNRPQHF. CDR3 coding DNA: TGCGCCAGCACTGACTATAGCAATCGGCCCCAGCATTTT.

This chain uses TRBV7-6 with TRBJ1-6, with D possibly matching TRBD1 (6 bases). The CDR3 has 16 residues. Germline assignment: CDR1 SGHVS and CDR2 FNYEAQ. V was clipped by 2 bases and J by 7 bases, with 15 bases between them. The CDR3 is CASSLTNRAGNSPLHF. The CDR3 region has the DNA TGTGCCAGCAGCTTAACCAACAGGGCCGGGAATTCACCCCTCCACTTT.

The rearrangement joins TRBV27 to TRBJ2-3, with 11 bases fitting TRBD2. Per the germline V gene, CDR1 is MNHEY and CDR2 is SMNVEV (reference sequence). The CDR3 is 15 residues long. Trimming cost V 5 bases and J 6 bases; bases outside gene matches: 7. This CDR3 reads CASSTGLAVQDTQYF. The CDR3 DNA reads TGTGCCAGCAGTACGGGACTAGCGGTCCAGGATACGCAGTATTTT.

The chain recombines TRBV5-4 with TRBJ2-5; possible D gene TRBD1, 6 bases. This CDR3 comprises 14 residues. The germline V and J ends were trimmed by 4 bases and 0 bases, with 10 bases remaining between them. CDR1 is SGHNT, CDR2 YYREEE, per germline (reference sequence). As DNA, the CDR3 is TGTGCCAGCAGCATCACAGGGAACCAAGAGACCCAGTACTTC. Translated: CASSITGNQETQYF.

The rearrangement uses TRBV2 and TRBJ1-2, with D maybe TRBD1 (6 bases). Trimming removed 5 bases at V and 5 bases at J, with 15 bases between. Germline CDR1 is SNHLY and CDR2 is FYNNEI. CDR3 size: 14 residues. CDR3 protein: CASSRGQQLYGYTF. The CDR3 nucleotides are TGTGCCAGCAGTAGAGGACAGCAACTATATGGCTACACCTTC.

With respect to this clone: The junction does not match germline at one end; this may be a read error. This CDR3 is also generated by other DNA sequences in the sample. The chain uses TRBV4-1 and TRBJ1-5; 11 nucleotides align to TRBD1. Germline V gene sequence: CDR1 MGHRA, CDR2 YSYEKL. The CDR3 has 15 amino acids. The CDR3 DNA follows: TGTGCCAGCAGCCAAGAGGGACAGGGGGGTCAGCCCCAGCATTTT. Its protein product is CASSQEGQGGQPQHF.

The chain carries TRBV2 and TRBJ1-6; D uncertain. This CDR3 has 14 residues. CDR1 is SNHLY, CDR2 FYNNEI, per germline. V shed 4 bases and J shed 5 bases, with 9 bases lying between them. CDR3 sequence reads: CASSVRGNNSPLHF. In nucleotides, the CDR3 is TGTGCCAGCAGTGTACGGGGTAATAATTCACCCCTCCACTTT. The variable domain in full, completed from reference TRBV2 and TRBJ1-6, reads EPEVTQTPSHQVTQMGQEVILRCVPISNHLYFYWYRQILGQKVEFLVSFYNNEISEKSEIFDDQFSVERPDGSNFTLKIRSTKLEDSAMYFCASSVRGNNSPLHFGNGTRLTVT.

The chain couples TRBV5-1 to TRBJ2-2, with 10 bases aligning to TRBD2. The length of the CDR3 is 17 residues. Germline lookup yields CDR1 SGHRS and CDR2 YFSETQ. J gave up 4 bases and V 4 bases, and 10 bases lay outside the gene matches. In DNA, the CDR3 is TGCGCCAGCAGCATAAGTAGCGGGAGGATCGCCACCGGGGAGCTGTTTTTT. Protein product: CASSISSGRIATGELFF.

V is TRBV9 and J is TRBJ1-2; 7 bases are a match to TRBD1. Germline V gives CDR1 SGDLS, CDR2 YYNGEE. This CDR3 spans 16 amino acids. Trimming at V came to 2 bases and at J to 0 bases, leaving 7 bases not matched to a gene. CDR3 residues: CASSVSGGESNYGYTF. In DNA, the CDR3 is TGTGCCAGCAGCGTTTCAGGGGGAGAATCTAACTATGGCTACACCTTC.

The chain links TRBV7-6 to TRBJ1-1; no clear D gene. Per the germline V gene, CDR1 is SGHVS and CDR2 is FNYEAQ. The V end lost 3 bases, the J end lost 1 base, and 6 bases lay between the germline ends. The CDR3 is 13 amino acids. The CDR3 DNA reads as TGTGCCAGCAGCTTGAGGTCGAACACTGAAGCTTTCTTT. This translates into CASSLRSNTEAFF. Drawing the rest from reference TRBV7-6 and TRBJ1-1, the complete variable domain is GAGVSQSPRYKVTKRGQDVALRCDPISGHVSLYWYRQALGQGPEFLTYFNYEAQQDKSGLPNDRFSAERPEGSISTLTIQRTEQRDSAMYRCASSLRSNTEAFFGQGTRLTVV.

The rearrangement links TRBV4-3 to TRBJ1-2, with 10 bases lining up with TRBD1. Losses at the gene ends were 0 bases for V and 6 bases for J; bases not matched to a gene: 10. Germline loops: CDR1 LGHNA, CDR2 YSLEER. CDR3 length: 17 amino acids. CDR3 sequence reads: CASSQELKRQGANGYTF. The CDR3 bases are TGCGCCAGCAGCCAAGAATTAAAAAGACAGGGGGCAAATGGCTACACCTTC.

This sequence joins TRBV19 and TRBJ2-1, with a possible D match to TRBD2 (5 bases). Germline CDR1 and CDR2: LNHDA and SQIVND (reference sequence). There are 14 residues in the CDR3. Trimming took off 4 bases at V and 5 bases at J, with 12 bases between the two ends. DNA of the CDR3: TGTGCCAGTAGTACCCTCACTAGGCACAATGAGCAGTTCTTC. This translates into CASSTLTRHNEQFF.